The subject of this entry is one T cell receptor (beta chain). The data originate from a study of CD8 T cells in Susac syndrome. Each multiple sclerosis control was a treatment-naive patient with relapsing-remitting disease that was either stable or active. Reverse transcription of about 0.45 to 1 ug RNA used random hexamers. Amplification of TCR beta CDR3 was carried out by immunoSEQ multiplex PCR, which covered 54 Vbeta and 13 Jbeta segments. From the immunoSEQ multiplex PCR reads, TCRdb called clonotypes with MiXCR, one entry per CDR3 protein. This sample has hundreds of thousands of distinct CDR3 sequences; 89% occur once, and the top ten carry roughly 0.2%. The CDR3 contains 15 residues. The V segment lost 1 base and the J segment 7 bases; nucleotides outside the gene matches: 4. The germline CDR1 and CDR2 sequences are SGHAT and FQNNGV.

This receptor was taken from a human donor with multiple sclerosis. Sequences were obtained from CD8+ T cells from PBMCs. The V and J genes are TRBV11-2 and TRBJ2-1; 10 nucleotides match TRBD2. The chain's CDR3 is CASSLGTSGLNEQFF. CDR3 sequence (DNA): TGTGCCAGCAGCTTAGGGACTAGCGGATTGAATGAGCAGTTCTTC. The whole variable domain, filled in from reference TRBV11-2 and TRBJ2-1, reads EAGVAQSPRYKIIEKRQSVAFWCNPISGHATLYWYQQILGQGPKLLIQFQNNGVVDDSQLPKDRFSAERLKGVDSTLKIQPAKLEDSAVYLCASSLGTSGLNEQFFGPGTRLTVL.